Listed here are 2 T cell receptor beta chains from one sample, sequenced in a study of blood T cells in healthy people across ages (dated by TCRdb to about 2015). The library was made by 5' RACE. The instrument given in TCRdb is Illumina HiSeq 2500. A second PCR of roughly 7 to 12 cycles was run with a J-beta primer mix and a sample-barcoded 5' primer. Using fastp trimming at Q25 and MiXCR clonotype assembly, TCRdb reanalyzed the public sequencing data and kept in-frame beta chains. Merged by CDR3 protein, the rows form single entries marked with the most common genes and DNA. This sample holds about 930,000 distinct CDR3 sequences; under 35% were observed only once. 10% of the sample rests with the top ten. The same specimen was also included in a second study, on T cells of mothers and their children.

Sequencing was performed on blood. The receptors stem from a woman aged 40 to 50 in good health.

V gene TRBV5-1 combines with J gene TRBJ2-7; D may be TRBD1 (6 bases). CDR1 SGHRS and CDR2 YFSETQ come from the germline V gene. This CDR3 comprises 16 residues. The V end was cut by 0 bases, the J end by 3 bases, with 16 bases between. The CDR3 DNA follows: TGCGCCAGCAGCTTGGCCGGGACAAGCACTTTCTACGAGCAGTACTTC. This codes for CASSLAGTSTFYEQYF.

This clonotype was seen many times. V gene TRBV7-2 combines with J gene TRBJ2-3; the D is unclear. CDR1 and CDR2 (germline): SGHTA, FQGNSA. Trimming shortened V by 4 bases and J by 4 bases, and 6 bases separated the two germline ends. This CDR3 region has 12 residues. CDR3 nucleotides: TGTGCCAGCAGCTCCTTTGCAGATACGCAGTATTTT. It yields the protein CASSSFADTQYF.